This T cell receptor (beta chain) is from a study of blood T cell repertoires in COVID-19. Whole-study context: The United States, Italy and Spain provided the acute and convalescent COVID-19 samples. The cDNA or gDNA used as material had been derived from T cells, B-cell-depleted T cells, or PBMCs.

Germline V gene lookup returns CDR1 KGHSH and CDR2 LQKENI. J gave up 2 bases and V 2 bases, and 8 bases lay outside the gene matches. There are 16 residues in the CDR3. In the source study's methods: Quantification of nucleated cells was approximated via reference gene primer amplification. Generated by immunoSEQ multiplex PCR, the TCRdb table keeps only in-frame clones and is missing some. The DNA was the basis for D and trimming; V, J and clone size are from that table. The sample gives 150,000 to 200,000 clones, 86% of which show up once; 8% to 10% is in the top ten. The sample taken for sequencing was peripheral blood. This TCR was sampled from a man in his sixties with acute or convalescent COVID-19. V is TRBV18 and J is TRBJ2-7; 8 nucleotides agree with TRBD1. CDR3 amino acids: CASSPNSGTGTYEQYF. The CDR3 DNA is TGTGCCAGCTCACCAAACTCCGGGACAGGAACCTACGAGCAGTACTTC. Full variable domain (outside the CDR3, taken from reference TRBV18 and TRBJ2-7): NAGVMQNPRHLVRRRGQEARLRCSPMKGHSHVYWYRQLPEEGLKFMVYLQKENIIDESGMPKERFSAEFPKEGPSILRIQQVVRGDSAAYFCASSPNSGTGTYEQYFGPGTRLTVT.